The clone carrying this TCR beta chain was detected once. The antigen remains unidentified. This record comes from a study of circulating and synovial CD4+ cells in juvenile arthritis. Sequencing used immunoSEQ multiplex PCR; TCRdb keeps in-frame clones, though not all of them. The table has 3,500 to 4,500 clones, over 75% seen once; the top ten hold roughly 3.3%. General study results and limits: T cell genome counts differed by at least an order of magnitude between CPL and CD4 samples.

This TCR came from a human donor with juvenile idiopathic arthritis. Sequencing was performed on CD4+ T cells from synovial fluid.

In nucleotides, the CDR3 is TGTGTTACCGACGGAGGGGCGTTAGGGACTGAAGCTTTCTTT. This gives the protein CVTDGGALGTEAFF. V is TRBV19 and J is TRBJ1-1, with a tentative D call TRBD1 (5 bases). Germline CDR1 is LNHDA and CDR2 is SQIVND (reference sequence). The CDR3 spans 14 residues.